The 26 T cell receptor beta chains given below trace back to one sample, sequenced in a study of shared clonotypes between healthy human individuals. Terminally differentiated effector memory CD45RA+ cells were excluded from the naive CD8 cells, which were CD45RO-negative and positively selected for CCR7. Clones were read by immunoSEQ multiplex PCR, and TCRdb kept only the in-frame ones, dropping some. The data hold about 1.9 million clones, with 90% to 95% observed a single time. Sequenced: naive CD8+ T cells from PBMCs. These receptors all come from a man aged 18 to 35 in good health. Some clones in this sample may be carry-over from other donors' samples.

Concerning this clone itself: This CDR3 is also generated by other DNA sequences in the sample. This sequence joins TRBV27 and TRBJ2-7, with 10 bases that match TRBD1. Trimming at V came to 6 bases and at J to 2 bases, leaving 4 bases not matched to a gene. Germline V CDR1 and CDR2: MNHEY, SMNVEV (reference sequence). This CDR3 is 14 amino acids long. The CDR3 DNA reads TGTGCCAGCAGGTGGACAGGGGGGGCCTACGAGCAGTACTTC. Its translation: CASRWTGGAYEQYF.

Concerning this clone: Other DNA sequences of this sample code for an identical CDR3. The gene calls are TRBV29-1 and TRBJ2-2; D gene uncertain. With 4 bases removed from V and 1 base from J, the gap between germline ends came to 7 bases. CDR1 is SQVTM, CDR2 ANQGSEA, per germline. The CDR3 length is 13 residues. The CDR3 loop reads CSVGSRNTGELFF. Here the CDR3 DNA reads TGCAGCGTTGGTAGCAGGAACACCGGGGAGCTGTTTTTT.

This chain connects TRBV10-3 to TRBJ1-2; no clear D gene. CDR1 ENHRY and CDR2 SYGVKD come from the germline V gene. The CDR3 is 16 amino acids. The V gene lost 0 bases and the J gene lost 3 bases, with 14 bases spanning the gap. The CDR3 nucleotides read TGTGCCATCAGTGAGTCACTTCTCACGGACGACTATGGCTACACCTTC. Protein product: CAISESLLTDDYGYTF.

The chain recombines TRBV6-1 with TRBJ2-7; 7 nucleotides align to TRBD1. Germline CDR1 is MNHNS and CDR2 is SASEGT. Trimming cost V 0 bases and J 0 bases; bases outside gene matches: 5. This CDR3 has 16 residues. CDR3 sequence reads: CASSEAWTGDSYEQYF. Written as DNA, the CDR3 is TGTGCCAGCAGTGAAGCTTGGACAGGAGACTCCTACGAGCAGTACTTC.

This clone was recorded only once. Because it lacks the conserved phenylalanine or tryptophan at the end, this CDR3 is likely a read error. No DNA is shown, since the ends of the CDR3 on it are uncertain; the CDR3 is the one TCRdb lists. The V gene is TRBV9, the J gene TRBJ1-2; TRBD1, as called in the table, went unchecked against the DNA. Per the germline V gene, CDR1 is SGDLS and CDR2 is YYNGEE. The CDR3 comprises 10 residues, both ends counted. The chain's CDR3 is CASSVAPGTV.

The genes are TRBV5-6 and TRBJ2-5, with a tentative D call TRBD2 (6 bases). Germline CDR1 reads SGHDT; CDR2 reads YYEEEE. This CDR3 spans 16 amino acids. V was clipped by 1 base and J by 0 bases, with 13 bases between them. The CDR3 spells CASSLRLAYNQETQYF. In DNA, the CDR3 is TGTGCCAGCAGCTTGAGGCTAGCGTATAACCAAGAGACCCAGTACTTC. The full variable domain, its missing parts supplied by reference TRBV5-6 and TRBJ2-5, is DAGVTQSPTHLIKTRGQQVTLRCSPKSGHDTVSWYQQALGQGPQFIFQYYEEEERQRGNFPDRFSGHQFPNYSSELNVNALLLGDSALYLCASSLRLAYNQETQYFGPGTRLLVL.

V and J are TRBV21-1 and TRBJ2-1; the table gives TRBD2 as D, unverified against the DNA. TRBV21-1 is a pseudogene. There are 19 residues in the CDR3. The CDR3 DNA reads TGTGCCAGCAGCAAACCCCCATGGTCCCAGCGGGGCGGATACAATGAGCAGTTCTTC. Its protein product is CASSKPPWSQRGGYNEQFF.

This chain links TRBV6-6 with TRBJ2-7, with TRBD2 matching over 8 bases. The V and J ends lost 0 bases and 2 bases, in that order; junction bases with no gene match: 3. This CDR3 is 15 amino acids long. From germline, CDR1 is MNHNY and CDR2 SVGAGI (reference sequence). CDR3 sequence (DNA): TGTGCCAGCAGTTACTCGACAGCGGGAGCCTACGAGCAGTACTTC. It translates to CASSYSTAGAYEQYF.

The chain combines TRBV4-2 with TRBJ1-5, with a tentative D call TRBD1 (5 bases). CDR1 is LGHNA and CDR2 is YNFKEQ in the germline V gene. The CDR3 totals 15 residues. Trimming pared 4 bases from V and 7 bases from J, leaving 17 bases between. CDR3 amino acids: CASSPPGGMEQPQHF. The CDR3 nucleotides are TGTGCCAGCAGCCCCCCCGGGGGAATGGAGCAGCCCCAGCATTTT.

The CDR3 sequence: CASTRTGGNTEAFF. Here the CDR3 DNA reads TGTGCCAGCACCCGGACAGGAGGGAACACTGAAGCTTTCTTT. The V and J genes are TRBV5-6 and TRBJ1-1; TRBD1 agrees at 7 bases. Germline lookup yields CDR1 SGHDT and CDR2 YYEEEE. This CDR3 region has 14 residues. The J segment lost 1 base and the V segment lost 6 bases, leaving 6 bases of the junction unmatched. Filled out from reference TRBV5-6 and TRBJ1-1, the complete variable domain reads DAGVTQSPTHLIKTRGQQVTLRCSPKSGHDTVSWYQQALGQGPQFIFQYYEEEERQRGNFPDRFSGHQFPNYSSELNVNALLLGDSALYLCASTRTGGNTEAFFGQGTRLTVV.

The rearrangement links TRBV5-1 to TRBJ2-1; no clear D gene. The V gene lost 8 bases and the J gene lost 5 bases, with 8 bases spanning the gap. The CDR3 extends over 11 amino acids. Germline CDR1 reads SGHRS; CDR2 reads YFSETQ. Written as DNA, the CDR3 is TGCGCCAGTATTAGGGACAATGAGCAGTTCTTC. This codes for CASIRDNEQFF.

The CDR3 reads CASSLASRTGLDTEAFF. The DNA for the CDR3 is TGCGCCAGCAGCTTGGCGTCCCGGACAGGGCTGGACACTGAAGCTTTCTTT. This chain links TRBV5-1 with TRBJ1-1; TRBD1 agrees at 8 bases. The V and J ends lost 0 bases and 3 bases, in that order; junction bases with no gene match: 10. The CDR3 extends over 17 amino acids. Germline V gives CDR1 SGHRS, CDR2 YFSETQ. Variable domain in full (rest from reference TRBV5-1 and TRBJ1-1): KAGVTQTPRYLIKTRGQQVTLSCSPISGHRSVSWYQQTPGQGLQFLFEYFSETQRNKGNFPGRFSGRQFSNSRSEMNVSTLELGDSALYLCASSLASRTGLDTEAFFGQGTRLTVV.

The chain recombines TRBV20-1 with TRBJ2-7; no firm D call. Trimming stripped 6 bases from V and 3 bases from J, with 9 bases between. From germline, CDR1 is DFQATT and CDR2 SNEGSKA (reference sequence). This CDR3 is 11 amino acids long. CDR3 nucleotides: TGCAGTGCCAAACAAGACTACGAGCAGTACTTC. Its protein product is CSAKQDYEQYF.

A note on this clone: Distinct nucleotide sequences in the sample also encode this CDR3. CDR3 in amino acids: CASSQGGQPQHF. Written as DNA, the CDR3 is TGTGCCAGCAGCCAAGGAGGCCAGCCCCAGCATTTT. The chain couples TRBV14 to TRBJ1-5; D not resolved. The V gene lost 1 base and the J gene lost 7 bases, with 5 bases spanning the gap. This CDR3 is 12 amino acids long. The germline V gene has CDR1 SGHDN and CDR2 FVKESK. Based on the CDR3 plus reference TRBV14 and TRBJ1-5, the full variable domain is EAGVTQFPSHSVIEKGQTVTLRCDPISGHDNLYWYRRVMGKEIKFLLHFVKESKQDESGMPNNRFLAERTGGTYSTLKVQPAELEDSGVYFCASSQGGQPQHFGDGTRLSIL.

This clone has only a few counts. The chain has TRBV6-1 and TRBJ1-1; possibly TRBD1 for D (5 bases). Germline values: CDR1 MNHNS, CDR2 SASEGT. V was cut by 7 bases and J by 4 bases, with 16 bases left in between. The CDR3 consists of 14 residues. The CDR3 loop is CASIPDIQTTEAFF. DNA of the CDR3: TGTGCCAGCATCCCGGACATTCAGACCACTGAAGCTTTCTTT.

This chain joins TRBV5-1 and TRBJ2-5, with 14 bases identical to TRBD2. This CDR3 spans 17 amino acids. The J segment lost 2 bases and the V segment lost 4 bases, leaving 7 bases of the junction unmatched. Germline-derived CDR1 and CDR2 are SGHRS and YFSETQ. CDR3 bases: TGCGCCAGCAGCCCCGGGACTAGCGGGAGTCGTCAAGAGACCCAGTACTTC. Protein sequence: CASSPGTSGSRQETQYF.

V and J are TRBV27 and TRBJ2-7; 8 positions agree with TRBD2. This CDR3 comprises 17 residues. Trimming removed 5 bases from V and 4 bases from J; junction bases left unmatched: 16. Looked up from germline, CDR1 is MNHEY and CDR2 is SMNVEV (reference sequence). The CDR3 loop reads CASSPLMGRGLGYEQYF. The CDR3 DNA reads TGTGCCAGCAGTCCCCTTATGGGTCGGGGACTAGGTTACGAGCAGTACTTC.

The rearrangement links TRBV9 to TRBJ1-3; 7 bases are a match to TRBD1. Germline CDR1 reads SGDLS; CDR2 reads YYNGEE. J lost 2 bases, V lost 0 bases, and 8 bases had no gene match. The CDR3 sequence is 17 residues long. Here the CDR3 DNA reads TGTGCCAGCAGCGTAGCTGAGGGACAGCATACTGGAAACACCATATATTTT. This encodes CASSVAEGQHTGNTIYF. Looking up the rest from reference TRBV9 and TRBJ1-3 gives the full variable domain: DSGVTQTPKHLITATGQRVTLRCSPRSGDLSVYWYQQSLDQGLQFLIQYYNGEERAKGNILERFSAQQFPDLHSELNLSSLELGDSALYFCASSVAEGQHTGNTIYFGEGSWLTVV.

The chain has TRBV7-9 and TRBJ1-2; possibly TRBD1 for D (6 bases). Between the trimmed V and J ends, which lost 0 bases and 7 bases, there was a span of 12 bases. Germline CDR1 reads SEHNR; CDR2 reads FQNEAQ (reference sequence). CDR3 size: 14 residues. The CDR3 is CASSLALTGFGYTF. Here the CDR3 DNA reads TGTGCCAGCAGCTTAGCGCTCACAGGGTTTGGCTACACCTTC.

The gene calls are TRBV6-5 and TRBJ2-3; D may be TRBD2 (5 bases). Trimming pared 6 bases from V and 6 bases from J, leaving 10 bases between. Germline V gene sequence: CDR1 MNHEY, CDR2 SVGAGI. CDR3 length: 12 residues. CDR3 residues: CASSLTGDTQYF. As DNA, the CDR3 is TGTGCCAGCAGCCTTACGGGGGATACGCAGTATTTT.

V gene TRBV4-3 combines with J gene TRBJ2-7, with D unclear. This CDR3 is built from 16 residues. Germline CDR1 is LGHNA and CDR2 is YSLEER. Trimming stripped 0 bases from V and 1 base from J, with 13 bases between. The CDR3 coding sequence is TGCGCCAGCAGCCAAGACTACCGGGTCTTTTCCTACGAGCAGTACTTC. It specifies CASSQDYRVFSYEQYF.

For the CDR3, the DNA is TGTGCCAGCAAAACCGGGCAGACCTACGAGCAGTACTTC. Protein: CASKTGQTYEQYF. The chain has TRBV6-5 and TRBJ2-7; D not resolved. There are 13 residues in the CDR3. V lost 7 bases and J 2 bases, leaving 12 bases between the germline ends. Germline CDR1 and CDR2: MNHEY and SVGAGI.

This rearrangement joins TRBV5-3 to TRBJ1-5, with D unresolved. TRBV5-3 is designated an ORF whose function remains uncertain. The V gene lost 4 bases and the J gene lost 5 bases, with 28 bases spanning the gap. This CDR3 comprises 19 residues. CDR3 bases: TGTGCCAGAAGCACTCAATACTTTAAGACCCAGACAAGGGATCAGCCCCAGCATTTT. Translating gives CARSTQYFKTQTRDQPQHF.

Here the CDR3 reads CASSDGPIYEQYF. CDR3 coding DNA: TGCGCCAGCAGTGACGGACCGATCTACGAGCAGTACTTC. This chain connects TRBV10-2 to TRBJ2-7; unclear D gene. Trimming removed 3 bases at V and 3 bases at J, with 9 bases between. This CDR3 comprises 13 residues. The V gene's germline CDR1 is WSHSY and CDR2 SAAADI.

The rearrangement joins TRBV28 to TRBJ2-1; 7 bases fit TRBD2. J was trimmed by 2 bases and V by 6 bases; bases with no gene match: 7. The CDR3 sequence is 15 residues long. Looked up from germline, CDR1 is MDHEN and CDR2 is SYDVKM. The DNA of the CDR3 is TGTGCCAGCAGAAGAGTCCGGGAGGCCTACAATGAGCAGTTCTTC. Amino acid sequence: CASRRVREAYNEQFF.

CDR3 DNA sequence: TGTGCCAGCAGCTCACAGGGGGAACTCTACGAGCAGTACTTC. Translated, it gives CASSSQGELYEQYF. The genes are TRBV5-6 and TRBJ2-7; 8 bases agree with TRBD1. Germline loops: CDR1 SGHDT, CDR2 YYEEEE. The CDR3 covers 14 residues. With 3 bases clipped from V and 3 bases from J, the junction kept 5 bases outside the gene matches.